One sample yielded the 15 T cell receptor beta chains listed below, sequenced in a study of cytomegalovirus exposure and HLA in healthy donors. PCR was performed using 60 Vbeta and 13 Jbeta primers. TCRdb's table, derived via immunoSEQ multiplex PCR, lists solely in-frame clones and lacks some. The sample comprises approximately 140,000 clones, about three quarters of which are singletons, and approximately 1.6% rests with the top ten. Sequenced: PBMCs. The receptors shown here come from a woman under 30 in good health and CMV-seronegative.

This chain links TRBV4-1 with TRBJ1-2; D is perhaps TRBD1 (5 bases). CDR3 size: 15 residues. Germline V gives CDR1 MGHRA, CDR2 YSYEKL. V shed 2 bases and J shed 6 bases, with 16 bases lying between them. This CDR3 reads CASSQRDSERDGYTF. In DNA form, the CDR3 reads TGCGCCAGCAGCCAACGGGACTCCGAACGGGATGGCTACACCTTC.

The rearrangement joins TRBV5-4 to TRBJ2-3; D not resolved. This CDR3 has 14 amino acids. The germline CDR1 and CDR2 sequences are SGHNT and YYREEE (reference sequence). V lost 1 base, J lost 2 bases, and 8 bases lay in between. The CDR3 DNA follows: TGTGCCAGCAGCTTGTCCCAGTCCACAGATACGCAGTATTTT. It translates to CASSLSQSTDTQYF. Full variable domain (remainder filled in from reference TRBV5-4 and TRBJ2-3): ETGVTQSPTHLIKTRGQQVTLRCSSQSGHNTVSWYQQALGQGPQFIFQYYREEENGRGNFPPRFSGLQFPNYSSELNVNALELDDSALYLCASSLSQSTDTQYFGPGTRLTVL.

The CDR3 coding sequence is TGTGCCTGGAGTGTAAGGTCCGGAGACACCATATATTTT. Translated, it gives CAWSVRSGDTIYF. The chain employs TRBV30 and TRBJ1-3; D not certain. V gave up 0 bases and J gave up 8 bases, with 11 bases separating them. This CDR3 contains 13 residues. From germline, CDR1 is GTSNPN and CDR2 SVGIG (reference sequence).

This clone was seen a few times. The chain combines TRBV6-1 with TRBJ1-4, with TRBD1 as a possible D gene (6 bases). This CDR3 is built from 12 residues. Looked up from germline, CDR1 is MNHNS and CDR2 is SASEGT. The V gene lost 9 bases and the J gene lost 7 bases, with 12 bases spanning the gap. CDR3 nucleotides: TGTGCCAGTACAGGGTGGGCTGAAAAACTGTTTTTT. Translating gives CASTGWAEKLFF.

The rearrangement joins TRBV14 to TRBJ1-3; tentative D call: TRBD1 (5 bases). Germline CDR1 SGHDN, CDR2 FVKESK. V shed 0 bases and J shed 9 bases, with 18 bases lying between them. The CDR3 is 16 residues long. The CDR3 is CASSQDVGGAGGTIYF. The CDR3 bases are TGTGCCAGCAGCCAAGATGTTGGAGGGGCAGGAGGCACCATATATTTT.

The CDR3, as DNA: TGCAGCGTCAACGAGCAGCCGGGTGGCTACACCTTC. Translating gives CSVNEQPGGYTF. The chain has TRBV29-1 and TRBJ1-2; D not certain. Germline V lookup: CDR1 SQVTM, CDR2 ANQGSEA. The ends were cut back, 6 bases at V and 7 bases at J, with 15 bases in the middle. This CDR3 is built from 12 residues.

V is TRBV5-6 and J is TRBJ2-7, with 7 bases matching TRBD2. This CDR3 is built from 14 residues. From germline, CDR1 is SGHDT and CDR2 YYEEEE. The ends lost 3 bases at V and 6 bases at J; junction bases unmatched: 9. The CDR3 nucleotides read TGTGCCAGCAGCTCCCTAGCGGAGGGTGCCGAGCAGTACTTC. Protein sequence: CASSSLAEGAEQYF.

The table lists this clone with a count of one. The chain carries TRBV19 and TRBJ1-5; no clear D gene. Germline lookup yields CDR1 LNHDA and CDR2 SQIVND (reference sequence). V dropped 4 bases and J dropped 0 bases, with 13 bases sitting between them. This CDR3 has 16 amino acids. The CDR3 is CASSTSGDYSNQPQHF. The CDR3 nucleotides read TGTGCCAGTAGTACTTCAGGCGACTATAGCAATCAGCCCCAGCATTTT.

This CDR3 reads CASSEFGRGEGTEAFF. Here the CDR3 DNA reads TGTGCCAGCAGTGAATTCGGTCGGGGGGAAGGCACTGAAGCTTTCTTT. The chain is built from TRBV2 and TRBJ1-1; TRBD1 might be the D (5 bases). V was pared by 2 bases and J by 4 bases, with 17 bases between. Per germline, CDR1 SNHLY and CDR2 FYNNEI. The CDR3 totals 16 residues.

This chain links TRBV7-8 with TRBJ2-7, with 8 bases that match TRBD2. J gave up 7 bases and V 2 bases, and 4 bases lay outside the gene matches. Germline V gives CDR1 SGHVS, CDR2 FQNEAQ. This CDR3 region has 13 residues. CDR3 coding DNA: TGTGCCAGCAGCTTATTAGCGGGAAGGGAGCAGTACTTC. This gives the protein CASSLLAGREQYF.

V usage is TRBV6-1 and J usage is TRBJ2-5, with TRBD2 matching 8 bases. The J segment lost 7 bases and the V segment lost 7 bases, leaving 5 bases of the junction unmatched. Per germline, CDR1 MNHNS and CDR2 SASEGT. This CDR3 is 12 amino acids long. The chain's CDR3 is CASIPGGATQYF. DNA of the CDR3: TGTGCCAGCATTCCGGGAGGGGCGACCCAGTACTTC.

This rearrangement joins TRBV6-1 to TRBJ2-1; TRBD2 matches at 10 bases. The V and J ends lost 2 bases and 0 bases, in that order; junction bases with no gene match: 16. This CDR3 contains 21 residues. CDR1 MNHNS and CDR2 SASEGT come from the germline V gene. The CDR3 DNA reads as TGTGCCAGCAGTGAAAGTTCGTTAGGACTAGCGGAGTGGAGCTCCTACAATGAGCAGTTCTTC. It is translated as CASSESSLGLAEWSSYNEQFF.

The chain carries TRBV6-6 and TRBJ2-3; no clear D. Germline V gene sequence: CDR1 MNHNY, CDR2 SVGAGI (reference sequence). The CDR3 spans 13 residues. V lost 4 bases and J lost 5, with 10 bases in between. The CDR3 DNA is TGTGCCAGCAGTTGGCGGTCTATAGATACGCAGTATTTT. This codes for CASSWRSIDTQYF.

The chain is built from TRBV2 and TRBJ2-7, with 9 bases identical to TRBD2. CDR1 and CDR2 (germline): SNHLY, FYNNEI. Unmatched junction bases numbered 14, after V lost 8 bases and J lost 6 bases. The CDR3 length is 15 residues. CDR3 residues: CASGGQERGVLEQYF. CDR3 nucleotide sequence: TGTGCCAGCGGGGGGCAGGAGCGGGGGGTTCTCGAGCAGTACTTC.

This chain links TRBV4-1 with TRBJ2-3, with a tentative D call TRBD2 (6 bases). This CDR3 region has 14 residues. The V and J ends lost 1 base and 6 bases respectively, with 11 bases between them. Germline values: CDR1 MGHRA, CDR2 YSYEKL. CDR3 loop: CASSQGLGSDTQYF. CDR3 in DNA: TGCGCCAGCAGCCAAGGACTAGGGAGTGATACGCAGTATTTT.